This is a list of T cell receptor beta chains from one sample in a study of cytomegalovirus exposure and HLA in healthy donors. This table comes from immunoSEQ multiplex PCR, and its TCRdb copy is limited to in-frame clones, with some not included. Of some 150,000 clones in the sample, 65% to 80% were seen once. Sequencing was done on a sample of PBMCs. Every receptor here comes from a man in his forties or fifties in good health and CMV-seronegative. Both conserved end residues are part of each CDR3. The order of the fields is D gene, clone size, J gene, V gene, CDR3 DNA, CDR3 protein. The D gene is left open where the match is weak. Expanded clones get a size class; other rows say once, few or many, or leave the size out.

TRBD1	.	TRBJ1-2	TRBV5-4	TGTGCCAGCACCGGACAGGGTTTGGGGAGGGCCTATGGCTACACCTTC	CASTGQGLGRAYGYTF
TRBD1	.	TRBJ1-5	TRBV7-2	TGTGCCAGCAGCCCGAAAGGACAGGTTAATGGTCAGCCCCAGCATTTT	CASSPKGQVNGQPQHF
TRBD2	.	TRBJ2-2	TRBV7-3	TGTGCCAGCAGCCTCTCCGTGACTAGCGGGGGCCGGGCAGCCGGGGAGCTGTTTTTT	CASSLSVTSGGRAAGELFF
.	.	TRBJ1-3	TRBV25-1	TGTGCCAGACACGAAATCGCCATATATTTT	CARHEIAIYF
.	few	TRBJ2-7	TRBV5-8	TGTGCCAGCAGCGCCGCAGGTCTCTACGAGCAGTACTTC	CASSAAGLYEQYF
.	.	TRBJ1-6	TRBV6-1	TGTGCCAGCAGGGGGCTTGCTAATTCACCCCTCCACTTT	CASRGLANSPLHF
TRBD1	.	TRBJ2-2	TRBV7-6	TGTGCCAGCAGCTTAGGGACAGGGGGCCCCGGGGAGCTGTTTTTT	CASSLGTGGPGELFF
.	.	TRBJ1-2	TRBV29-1	TGCAGCGTTGACGGGAATGGCTACACCTTC	CSVDGNGYTF
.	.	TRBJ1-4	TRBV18	TGTGCCAGCTCACAGAGCGGAAAACTGTTTTTT	CASSQSGKLFF
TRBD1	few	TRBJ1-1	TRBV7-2	TGTGCCAGCAGCCTAAGGGGGCGTTTTCTCACTGAAGCTTTCTTT	CASSLRGRFLTEAFF
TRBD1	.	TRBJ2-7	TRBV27	TGTGCCAGCAGCCCACTAGGGGGCAGAGCTGAGCAGTACTTC	CASSPLGGRAEQYF
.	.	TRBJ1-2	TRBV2	TGTGCCAGCATTAGGACAGCTAACTATGGCTACACCTTC	CASIRTANYGYTF
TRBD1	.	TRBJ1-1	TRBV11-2	TGTGCCAGCAGCTTACGGGGACAGGGTCCCCCAACTGCTGAAGCTTTCTTT	CASSLRGQGPPTAEAFF
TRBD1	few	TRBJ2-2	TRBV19	TGTGCCAGTAGTCGTCCGGGACAGCTAACCGGGGAGCTGTTTTTT	CASSRPGQLTGELFF
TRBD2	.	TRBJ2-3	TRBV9	TGTGCCAGCAGCGTAACGAGCGGGGGGGTCGATACGCAGTATTTT	CASSVTSGGVDTQYF
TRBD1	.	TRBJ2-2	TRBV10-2	TGCGCCAGCAGTGAAAGGACAGGGCCCCCCACCGGGGAGCTGTTTTTT	CASSERTGPPTGELFF
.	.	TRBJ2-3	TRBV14	TGTGCCAGCAGCCAAGCCTCATCCGGTTTCCAGTATTTT	CASSQASSGFQYF
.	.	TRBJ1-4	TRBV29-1	TGCAGCGCCACACAGACTAATGAAAAACTGTTTTTT	CSATQTNEKLFF
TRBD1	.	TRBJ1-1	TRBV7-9	TGTGCCAGCAGCGAGGACAGGCCATACACTGAAGCTTTCTTT	CASSEDRPYTEAFF
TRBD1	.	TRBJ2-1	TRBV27	TGTGCCAGCAGTTTAATCCGGACAGGGCCTAATGAGCAGTTCTTC	CASSLIRTGPNEQFF
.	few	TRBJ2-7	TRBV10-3	TGTGCCATCACCCAGGAGGGTAGTAGTTACGAGCAGTACTTC	CAITQEGSSYEQYF
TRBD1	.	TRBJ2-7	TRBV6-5	TGTGCCAGCAGGCCCGCTGGCAGGGGGATGGGCGAGCAGTACTTC	CASRPAGRGMGEQYF
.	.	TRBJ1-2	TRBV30	TGTGCCTGGAGTGTACACGCGGGCGAGGGCTACACCTTC	CAWSVHAGEGYTF
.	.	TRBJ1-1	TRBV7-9	TGTTCCAGCAGCACCCGAGGCGCTGAAGCTTTCTTT	CSSSTRGAEAFF
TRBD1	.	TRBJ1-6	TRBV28	TGTGCCAGCAGCAACCCAGGGGGCGGGAATTCACCCCTCCACTTT	CASSNPGGGNSPLHF
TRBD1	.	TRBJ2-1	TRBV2	TGTGCCAGCAGTGTGGTGGGACAGGGGATCGATGAGCAGTTCTTC	CASSVVGQGIDEQFF
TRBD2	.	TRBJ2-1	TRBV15	TGTGCCACCAGCGACCCGGGTAGCGGGGGCCTCAATGAGCAGTTCTTC	CATSDPGSGGLNEQFF
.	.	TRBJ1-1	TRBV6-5	TGTGCCAGCAGTTTACAGGGTCTGAACACTGAAGCTTTCTTT	CASSLQGLNTEAFF
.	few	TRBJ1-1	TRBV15	TGTGCCACCACCAATGCACAGGGAACTGAAGCTTTCTTT	CATTNAQGTEAFF
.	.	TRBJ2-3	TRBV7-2	TGTGCCAGCAGCACCCGGGAAACGGTGGATACGCAGTATTTT	CASSTRETVDTQYF
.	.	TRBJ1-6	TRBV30	TGTGCCTACATTCTATCAGGGAATTCACCCCTCCACTTT	CAYILSGNSPLHF
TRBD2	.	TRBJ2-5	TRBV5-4	TGTGCCAGCAGCTTGGCCTTGGGCGGGGGAGAGACCCAGTACTTC	CASSLALGGGETQYF
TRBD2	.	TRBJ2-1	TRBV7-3	TGTGCCAGCAGCTTATCTAGCGGGTTGTACAATGAGCAGTTCTTC	CASSLSSGLYNEQFF
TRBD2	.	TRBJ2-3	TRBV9	TGTGCCAGCAGCGCCGTAGCGGGGGGGCCACTGACCGCGGCAGATACGCAGTATTTT	CASSAVAGGPLTAADTQYF
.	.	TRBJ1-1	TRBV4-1	TGCGCCAGCAGCCCCCCGGGGAGGGCGAACACTGAAGCTTTCTTT	CASSPPGRANTEAFF
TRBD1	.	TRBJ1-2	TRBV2	TGTGCCAGCAGTGTAGGGACAGGGGGCGTTCGGGGCTACACCTTC	CASSVGTGGVRGYTF
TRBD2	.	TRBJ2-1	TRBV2	TGTGCCAGCAGTTTAAATCTAGCGGGGGGTTACAATGAGCAGTTCTTC	CASSLNLAGGYNEQFF
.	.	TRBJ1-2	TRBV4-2	TGTGCCAGCAGCCAAGCGCAGGCCGGGGGTTATGGCTACACCTTC	CASSQAQAGGYGYTF
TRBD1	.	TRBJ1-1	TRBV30	TGTGCCTGGAGACGGACAGGGGGTTCTGAAGCTTTCTTT	CAWRRTGGSEAFF
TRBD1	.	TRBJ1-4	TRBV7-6	TGTGCCAGCAGCTGGGACAGCGGAGCTAATGAAAAACTGTTTTTT	CASSWDSGANEKLFF